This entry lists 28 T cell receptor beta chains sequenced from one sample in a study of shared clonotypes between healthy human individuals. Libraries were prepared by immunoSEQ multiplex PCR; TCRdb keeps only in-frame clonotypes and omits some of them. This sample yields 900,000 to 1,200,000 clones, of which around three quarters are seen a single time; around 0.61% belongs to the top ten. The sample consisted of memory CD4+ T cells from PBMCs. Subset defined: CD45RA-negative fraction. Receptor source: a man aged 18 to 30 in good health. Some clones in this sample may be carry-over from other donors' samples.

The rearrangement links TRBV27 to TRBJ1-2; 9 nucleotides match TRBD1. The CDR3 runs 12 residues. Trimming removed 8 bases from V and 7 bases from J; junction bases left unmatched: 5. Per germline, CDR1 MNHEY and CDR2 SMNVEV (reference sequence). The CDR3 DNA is TGTGCCAGCCAAGGGACAGGGAGTGGCTACACCTTC. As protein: CASQGTGSGYTF.

CDR3: CGTGATEAFF. CDR3 DNA: TGTGGGACAGGGGCGACTGAAGCTTTCTTT. This rearrangement joins TRBV30 to TRBJ1-1; 9 bases are shared with TRBD1. Germline CDR1 GTSNPN, CDR2 SVGIG (reference sequence). This CDR3 contains 10 residues.

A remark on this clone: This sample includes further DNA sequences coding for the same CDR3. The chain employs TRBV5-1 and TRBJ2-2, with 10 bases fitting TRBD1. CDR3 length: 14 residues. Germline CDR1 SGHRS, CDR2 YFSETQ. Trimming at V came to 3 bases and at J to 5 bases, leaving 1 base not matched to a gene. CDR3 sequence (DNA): TGCGCCAGCAGCTGGGGACAGGGGACCGGGGAGCTGTTTTTT. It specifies CASSWGQGTGELFF.

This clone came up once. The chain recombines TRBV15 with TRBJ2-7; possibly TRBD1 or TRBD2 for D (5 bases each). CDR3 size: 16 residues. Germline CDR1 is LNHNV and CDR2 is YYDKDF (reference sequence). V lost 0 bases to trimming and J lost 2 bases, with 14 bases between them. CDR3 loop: CATSRERVVGAYEQYF. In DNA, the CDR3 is TGTGCCACCAGCAGAGAGCGGGTGGTGGGGGCCTACGAGCAGTACTTC.

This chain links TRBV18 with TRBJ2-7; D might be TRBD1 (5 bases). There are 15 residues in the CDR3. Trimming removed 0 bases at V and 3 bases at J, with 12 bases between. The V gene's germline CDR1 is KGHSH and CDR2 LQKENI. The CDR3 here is CASSPPGQAFYEQYF. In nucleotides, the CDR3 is TGTGCCAGCTCACCACCGGGGCAGGCATTCTACGAGCAGTACTTC.

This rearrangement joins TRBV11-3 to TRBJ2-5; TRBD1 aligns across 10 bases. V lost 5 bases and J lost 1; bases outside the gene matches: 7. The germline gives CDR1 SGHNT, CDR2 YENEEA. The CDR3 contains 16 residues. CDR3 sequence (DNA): TGTGCCAGCAGCGTCGGGACAGGGGAGATCCAAGAGACCCAGTACTTC. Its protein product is CASSVGTGEIQETQYF. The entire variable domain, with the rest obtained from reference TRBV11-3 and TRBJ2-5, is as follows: EAGVVQSPRYKIIEKKQPVAFWCNPISGHNTLYWYLQNLGQGPELLIRYENEEAVDDSQLPKDRFSAERLKGVDSTLKIQPAELGDSAVYLCASSVGTGEIQETQYFGPGTRLLVL.

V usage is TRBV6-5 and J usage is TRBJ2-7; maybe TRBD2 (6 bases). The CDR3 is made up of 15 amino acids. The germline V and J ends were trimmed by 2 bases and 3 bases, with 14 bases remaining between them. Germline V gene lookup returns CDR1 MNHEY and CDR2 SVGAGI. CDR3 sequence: CASSYRGDRSYEQYF. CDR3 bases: TGTGCCAGCAGTTACCGCGGGGACCGGAGCTACGAGCAGTACTTC.

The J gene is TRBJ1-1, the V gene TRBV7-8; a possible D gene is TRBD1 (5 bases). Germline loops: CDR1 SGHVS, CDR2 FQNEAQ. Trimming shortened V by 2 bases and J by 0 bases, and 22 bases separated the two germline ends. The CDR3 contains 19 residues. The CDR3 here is CASSLKRPGQTYMNTEAFF. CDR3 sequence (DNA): TGTGCCAGCAGCTTAAAGAGGCCTGGACAAACTTACATGAACACTGAAGCTTTCTTT.

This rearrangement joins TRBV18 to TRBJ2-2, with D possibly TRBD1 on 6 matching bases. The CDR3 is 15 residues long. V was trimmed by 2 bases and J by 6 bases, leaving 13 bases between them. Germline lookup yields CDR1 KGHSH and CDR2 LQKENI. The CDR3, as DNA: TGTGCCAGCTCACCAAATCAGAAGGGGGCCGGGGAGCTGTTTTTT. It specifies CASSPNQKGAGELFF.

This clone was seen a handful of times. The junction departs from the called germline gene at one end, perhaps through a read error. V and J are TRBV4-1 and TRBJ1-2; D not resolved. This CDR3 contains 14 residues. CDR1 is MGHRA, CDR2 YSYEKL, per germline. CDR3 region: CASSQALGNYGYTF. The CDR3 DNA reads TGCGCCAGCAGCCAAGCGCTAGGGAACTACGGCTACACCTTC.

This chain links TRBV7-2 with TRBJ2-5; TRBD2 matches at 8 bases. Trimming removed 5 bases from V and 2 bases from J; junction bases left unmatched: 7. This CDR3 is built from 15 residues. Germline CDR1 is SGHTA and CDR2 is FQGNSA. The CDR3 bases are TGTGCCAGCAGCCTTGTGCGCGGGGGGCAAGAGACCCAGTACTTC. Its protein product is CASSLVRGGQETQYF.

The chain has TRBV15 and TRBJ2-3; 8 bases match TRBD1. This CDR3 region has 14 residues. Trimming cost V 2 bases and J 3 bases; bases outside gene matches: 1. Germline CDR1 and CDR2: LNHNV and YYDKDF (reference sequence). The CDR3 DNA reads TGTGCCACCAGCAGACAGGGGGCAACAGATACGCAGTATTTT. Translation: CATSRQGATDTQYF.

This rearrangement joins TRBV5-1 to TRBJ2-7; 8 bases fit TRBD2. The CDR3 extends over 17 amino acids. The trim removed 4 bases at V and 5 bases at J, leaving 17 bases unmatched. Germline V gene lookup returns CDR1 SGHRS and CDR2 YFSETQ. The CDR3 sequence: CASSPDEERESTHEQYF. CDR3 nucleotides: TGCGCCAGCAGCCCGGATGAAGAGCGGGAGAGTACCCACGAGCAGTACTTC.

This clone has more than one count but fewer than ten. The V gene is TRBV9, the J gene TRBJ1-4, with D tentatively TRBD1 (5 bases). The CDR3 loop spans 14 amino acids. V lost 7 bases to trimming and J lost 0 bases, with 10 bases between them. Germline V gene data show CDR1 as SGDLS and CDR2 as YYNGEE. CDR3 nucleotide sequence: TGTGCCAGCCAAAGGGACGCAACTAATGAAAAACTGTTTTTT. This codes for CASQRDATNEKLFF.

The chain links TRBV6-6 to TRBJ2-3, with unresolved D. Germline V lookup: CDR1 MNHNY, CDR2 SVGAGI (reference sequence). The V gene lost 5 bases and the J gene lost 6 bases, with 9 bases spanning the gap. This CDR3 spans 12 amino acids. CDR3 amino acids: CASSPAEDTQYF. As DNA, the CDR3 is TGTGCCAGCAGTCCCGCGGAGGATACGCAGTATTTT.

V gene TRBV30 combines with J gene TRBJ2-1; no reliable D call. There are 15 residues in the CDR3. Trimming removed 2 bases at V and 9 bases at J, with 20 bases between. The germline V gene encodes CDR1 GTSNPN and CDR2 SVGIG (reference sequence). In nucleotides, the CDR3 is TGTGCCTGGAGTAGTTGGGTGGGAACTGACGGTGAGCAGTTCTTC. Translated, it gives CAWSSWVGTDGEQFF. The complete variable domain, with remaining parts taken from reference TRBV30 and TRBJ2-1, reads SQTIHQWPATLVQPVGSPLSLECTVEGTSNPNLYWYRQAAGRGLQLLFYSVGIGQISSEVPQNLSASRPQDRQFILSSKKLLLSDSGFYLCAWSSWVGTDGEQFFGPGTRLTVL.

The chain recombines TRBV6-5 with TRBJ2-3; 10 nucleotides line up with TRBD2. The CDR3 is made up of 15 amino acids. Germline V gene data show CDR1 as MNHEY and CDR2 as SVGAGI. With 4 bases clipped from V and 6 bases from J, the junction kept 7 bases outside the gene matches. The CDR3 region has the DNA TGTGCCAGCAGTTCGTCTAGCGGGAGAGTGGATACGCAGTATTTT. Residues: CASSSSSGRVDTQYF.

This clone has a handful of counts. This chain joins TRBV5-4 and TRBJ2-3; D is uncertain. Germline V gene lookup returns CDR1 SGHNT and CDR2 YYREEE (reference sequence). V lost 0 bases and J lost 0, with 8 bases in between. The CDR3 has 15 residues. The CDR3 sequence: CASSLEARSTDTQYF. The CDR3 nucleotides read TGTGCCAGCAGCTTGGAGGCCAGAAGCACAGATACGCAGTATTTT.

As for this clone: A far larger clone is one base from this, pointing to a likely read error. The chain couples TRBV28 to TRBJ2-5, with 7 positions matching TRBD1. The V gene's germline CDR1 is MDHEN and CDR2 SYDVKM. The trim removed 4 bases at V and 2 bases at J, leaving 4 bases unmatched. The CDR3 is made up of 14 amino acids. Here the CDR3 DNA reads TGTGCCAGCAGTTCCGGACAGGCACAAGAGACCCAGTACTTC. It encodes CASSSGQAQETQYF.

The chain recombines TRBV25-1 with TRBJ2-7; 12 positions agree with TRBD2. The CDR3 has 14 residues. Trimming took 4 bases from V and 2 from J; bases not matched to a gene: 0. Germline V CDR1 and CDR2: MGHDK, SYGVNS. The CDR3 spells CASSASGRAYEQYF. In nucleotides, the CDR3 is TGTGCCAGCAGTGCTAGCGGGAGGGCCTACGAGCAGTACTTC.

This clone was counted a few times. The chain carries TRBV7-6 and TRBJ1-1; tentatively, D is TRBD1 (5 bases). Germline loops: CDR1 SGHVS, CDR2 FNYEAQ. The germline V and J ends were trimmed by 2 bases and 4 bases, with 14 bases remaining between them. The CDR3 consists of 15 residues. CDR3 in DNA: TGTGCCAGCAGCTTATCCTCGACAGCACCCACTGAAGCTTTCTTT. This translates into CASSLSSTAPTEAFF.

CDR3 bases: TGTGCCAGCAGCCAAGATTGGACAGGGGGCTCGACGCCTGCCGGGACAGATACGCAGTATTTT. Protein product: CASSQDWTGGSTPAGTDTQYF. The chain links TRBV4-2 to TRBJ2-3; TRBD1 matches 11 bases. The CDR3 spans 21 residues. V shed 0 bases and J 3 bases; nucleotides not matched to a gene: 17. Germline CDR1 LGHNA, CDR2 YNFKEQ.

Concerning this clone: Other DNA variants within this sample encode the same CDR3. CDR3 protein: CASSRTGNTEAFF. The CDR3 nucleotides read TGTGCCAGCAGTCGCACAGGTAACACTGAAGCTTTCTTT. This chain links TRBV7-6 with TRBJ1-1; weak D call: TRBD1 (5 bases). Germline V gene lookup returns CDR1 SGHVS and CDR2 FNYEAQ. Trimming shortened V by 6 bases and J by 2 bases, and 10 bases separated the two germline ends. The CDR3 is 13 amino acids.

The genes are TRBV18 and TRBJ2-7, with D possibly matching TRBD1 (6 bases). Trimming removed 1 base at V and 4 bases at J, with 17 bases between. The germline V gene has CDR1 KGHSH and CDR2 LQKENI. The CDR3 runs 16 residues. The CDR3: CASSPRGQGYSYEQYF. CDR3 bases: TGTGCCAGCTCACCACGCGGCCAGGGGTATTCGTACGAGCAGTACTTC.

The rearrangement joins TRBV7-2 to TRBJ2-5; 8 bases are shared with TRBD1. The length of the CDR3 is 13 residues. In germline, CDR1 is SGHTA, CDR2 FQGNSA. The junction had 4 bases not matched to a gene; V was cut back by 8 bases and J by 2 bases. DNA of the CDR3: TGTGCCAGCTCCAGGGGGCGACAAGAGACCCAGTACTTC. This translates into CASSRGRQETQYF. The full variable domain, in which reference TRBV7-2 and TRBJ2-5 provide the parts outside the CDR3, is GAGVSQSPSNKVTEKGKDVELRCDPISGHTALYWYRQSLGQGLEFLIYFQGNSAPDKSGLPSDRFSAERTGGSVSTLTIQRTQQEDSAVYLCASSRGRQETQYFGPGTRLLVL.

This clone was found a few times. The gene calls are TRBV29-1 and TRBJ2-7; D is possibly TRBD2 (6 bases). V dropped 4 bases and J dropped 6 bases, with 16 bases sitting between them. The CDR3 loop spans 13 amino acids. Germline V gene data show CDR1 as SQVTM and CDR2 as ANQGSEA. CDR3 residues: CSVGQGLGSEQYF. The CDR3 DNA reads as TGCAGCGTTGGGCAGGGCCTCGGGAGCGAGCAGTACTTC.

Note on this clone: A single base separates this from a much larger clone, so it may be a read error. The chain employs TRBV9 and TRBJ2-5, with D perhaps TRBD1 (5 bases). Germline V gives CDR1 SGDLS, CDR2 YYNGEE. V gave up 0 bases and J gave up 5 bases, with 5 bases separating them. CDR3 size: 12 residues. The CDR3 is CASSVEGETQYF. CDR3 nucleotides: TGTGCCAGCAGCGTAGAGGGGGAGACCCAGTACTTC. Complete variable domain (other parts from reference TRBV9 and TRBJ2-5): DSGVTQTPKHLITATGQRVTLRCSPRSGDLSVYWYQQSLDQGLQFLIQYYNGEERAKGNILERFSAQQFPDLHSELNLSSLELGDSALYFCASSVEGETQYFGPGTRLLVL.

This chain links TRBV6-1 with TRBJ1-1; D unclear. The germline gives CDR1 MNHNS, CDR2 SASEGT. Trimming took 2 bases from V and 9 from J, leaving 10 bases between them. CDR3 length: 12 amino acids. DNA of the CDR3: TGTGCCAGCAGTGAACCTGGGCTTCAAGCTTTCTTT. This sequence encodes CASSEPGLQAFF.